Listed below are T cell receptor beta chains from one sample, sequenced in a study of T cell responses to AZD1222 COVID-19 vaccine. Using immunoSEQ multiplex PCR, the repertoire was profiled, and TCRdb retains in-frame clones only, with some absent. The data show roughly 91,000 clones, 70% to 90% seen once. The source was peripheral blood, collected on day 0 of AZD1222 vaccination. The source is an adult in good health. Each CDR3 is given with its conserved first and last residue. A D gene is named only where the DNA matches it firmly. Rows give clone size only sometimes, using once, few, many, or a class for an expanded clone.

. | TRBJ2-1 | TRBV7-2 | . | CASAGQGGLNEQFF | TGTGCCAGCGCCGGGCAGGGGGGGCTCAATGAGCAGTTCTTC
TRBD1 | TRBJ2-1 | TRBV6-1 | . | CASSESTGSLIGEQFF | TGTGCCAGCAGTGAGTCGACAGGGAGTCTCATTGGTGAGCAGTTCTTC
. | TRBJ1-1 | TRBV9 | . | CASRSGLIGNTEAFF | TGTGCCAGCAGGTCGGGCCTTATAGGGAACACTGAAGCTTTCTTT
. | TRBJ2-1 | TRBV27 | once | CASSLGGLGHNEQFF | TGTGCCAGCAGTTTGGGGGGGCTCGGGCACAATGAGCAGTTCTTC
. | TRBJ1-1 | TRBV19 | few | CASLPIFGVDTEAFF | TGTGCCAGTCTCCCAATATTTGGGGTAGACACTGAAGCTTTCTTT
. | TRBJ1-2 | TRBV7-9 | . | CASSLGGSIRYTF | TGTGCCAGCAGCTTGGGGGGGAGCATCCGCTACACCTTC
TRBD1 | TRBJ1-2 | TRBV7-2 | . | CASSSGQGTGGYTF | TGTGCCAGCAGCTCGGGACAGGGGACGGGTGGCTACACCTTC
TRBD1 | TRBJ2-7 | TRBV19 | . | CASRGQGIHEQYF | TGTGCCAGTAGGGGACAGGGGATCCACGAGCAGTACTTC
. | TRBJ1-5 | TRBV6-1 | few | CASSEARGSYQPQHF | TGTGCCAGCAGTGAAGCGCGCGGCAGCTATCAGCCCCAGCATTTT
TRBD2 | TRBJ2-1 | TRBV11-2 | . | CASSQPGLGGNEQFF | TGTGCCAGCAGCCAACCGGGACTAGGAGGCAATGAGCAGTTCTTC
TRBD2 | TRBJ2-1 | TRBV11-2 | . | CASSYRTSGGFGNEQFF | TGTGCCAGCAGCTACCGGACTAGCGGGGGGTTCGGCAATGAGCAGTTCTTC
. | TRBJ2-7 | TRBV6-2/TRBV6-3 | . | CASSYGVGRPYEQYF | TGTGCCAGCAGTTACGGAGTGGGGCGACCCTACGAGCAGTACTTC